This record concerns one TCR beta chain sequence. The V gene's germline CDR1 is SGHAT and CDR2 FQNNGV. V lost 7 bases, J lost 1 base, and 8 bases stayed unmatched. The CDR3 length is 16 residues. This record comes from a study of Graves' ophthalmopathy and Graves' hyperthyroidism. CDR3 regions of TCR beta were amplified from RNA transcripts. RT-PCR was first run with HTBI primers, then multiplex PCR in a second round. Via MiXCR, TCRdb re-called the multiplex PCR reads, giving one row per CDR3 protein. The data contain about 620,000 distinct CDR3 sequences, around a fifth of them singletons. What was sequenced was peripheral blood. The rearrangement links TRBV11-2 to TRBJ2-2, with TRBD1 matching over 8 bases. The sequence came from a woman younger than 35 with stable Graves' hyperthyroidism. Some clones in this sample may be carry-over from other donors' samples. The CDR3 DNA reads as TGTGCCAGCATGTCTCGGGACAGGAAGAACACCGGGGAGCTGTTTTTT. Residues: CASMSRDRKNTGELFF.